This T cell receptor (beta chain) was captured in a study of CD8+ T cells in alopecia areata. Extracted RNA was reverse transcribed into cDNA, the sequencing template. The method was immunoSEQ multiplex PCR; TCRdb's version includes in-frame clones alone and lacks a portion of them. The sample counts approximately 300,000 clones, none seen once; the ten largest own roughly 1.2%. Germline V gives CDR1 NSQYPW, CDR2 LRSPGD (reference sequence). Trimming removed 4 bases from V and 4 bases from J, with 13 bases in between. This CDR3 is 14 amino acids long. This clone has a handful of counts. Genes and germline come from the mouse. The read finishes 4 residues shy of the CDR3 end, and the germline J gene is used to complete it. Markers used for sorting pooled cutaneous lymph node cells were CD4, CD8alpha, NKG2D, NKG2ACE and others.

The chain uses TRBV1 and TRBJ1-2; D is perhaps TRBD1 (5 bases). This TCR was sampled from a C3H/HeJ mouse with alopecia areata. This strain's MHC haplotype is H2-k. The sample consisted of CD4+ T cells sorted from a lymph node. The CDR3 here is CTCSGIREGSDYTF. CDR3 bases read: TGCACCTGCAGTGGGATCAGGGAGGGCTCC.